This TCR beta chain comes out of a study of blood T cell repertoires in COVID-19. Study as a whole: Spain, Italy and the United States supplied samples that represented acute and convalescent COVID-19.

The CDR3 extends over 15 amino acids. With 0 bases clipped from V and 5 bases from J, the junction kept 5 bases outside the gene matches. From germline, CDR1 is MNHEY and CDR2 SVGAGI. Original processing notes: Reference gene primer amplification in the assay estimated nucleated cell counts. The repertoire was sequenced with immunoSEQ multiplex PCR; TCRdb's copy has only in-frame clones and lacks some. V, J and clone size reflect that table, while D and trimming were determined from the DNA. This sample has nearly 350,000 clones, with around 80% found just once. The receptor was derived from a man aged 25-40 years with active or convalescent COVID-19. The chain has TRBV6-5 and TRBJ2-5, with TRBD2 matching 8 bases. The sequenced sample was peripheral blood. In DNA form, the CDR3 reads TGTGCCAGCAGTTACTCTCGATCTAGCGGGGAGACCCAGTACTTC. It yields the protein CASSYSRSSGETQYF.